Described below is a single TCR beta chain sequence and its context. The record originates from a study of blood T cell repertoires in COVID-19. Repertoires were generated with immunoSEQ multiplex PCR, while TCRdb's copy carries only in-frame clones and drops some. The sample records some 46,000 clones, about 80% being singletons. V was pared by 4 bases and J by 0 bases, with 10 bases between. The CDR3 has 14 residues. Germline V lookup: CDR1 LNHDA, CDR2 SQIVND (reference sequence). The sample taken for sequencing was peripheral blood. The TCR originated in an older woman with acute or convalescent COVID-19. The chain uses TRBV19 and TRBJ2-7; D possibly corresponds to TRBD2 (5 bases). CDR3 in DNA: TGTGCCAGTAGTACGGACGGAGGCTCCTACGAGCAGTACTTC. The encoded protein is CASSTDGGSYEQYF.